Listed below are T cell receptor beta chains from one sample, sequenced in a study of blood T cell repertoires in COVID-19. Generated by immunoSEQ multiplex PCR, the TCRdb table keeps only in-frame clones and is missing some. The data hold about 260,000 clones, with around 86% observed a single time. The source material was peripheral blood. Receptors originate from a middle-aged woman who had recovered from COVID-19. The CDR3 runs from the conserved cysteine through the conserved F or W. Fields, in order: J gene, D gene, clone size, V gene, CDR3 DNA, CDR3 protein. The D gene is left open where the match is weak. Clone sizes are given selectively: once, few, many, or a class where the clone is expanded.

TRBJ2-3	TRBD2	NA	TRBV2	TGTGCCAGGCGACTAGCAAGCACAGATACGCAGTATTTT	CARRLASTDTQYF
TRBJ1-2	NA	few	TRBV6-1	TGTGCCAGCAGTGAAAACCAGGTCAGCGGCTACACCTTC	CASSENQVSGYTF
TRBJ2-1	NA	NA	TRBV27	TGTGCCAGCAGTCGAGGGCCTAATGAGCAGTTCTTC	CASSRGPNEQFF
TRBJ1-2	TRBD1	NA	TRBV10-3	TGTGCCACCCACAGCGTGGACAGGGGGAATGGCTACACCTTC	CATHSVDRGNGYTF
TRBJ2-3	TRBD2	NA	TRBV10-3	TGTGCCATTTCGACTAGCCAAGCCTCAGATACGCAGTATTTT	CAISTSQASDTQYF
TRBJ1-1	NA	NA	TRBV4-1	TGCGCCAGCAGCCAAGAGTATCCCACTGAAGCTTTCTTT	CASSQEYPTEAFF
TRBJ2-7	NA	NA	TRBV6-5	TGTGCCAGCAGTTATGGGGAGGCCTACGAGCAGTACTTC	CASSYGEAYEQYF
TRBJ1-6	NA	few	TRBV4-3	TGCGCCAGCAGCCAAGTATTGTACGGTGCTCCCCACTTT	CASSQVLYGAPHF
TRBJ2-2	TRBD2	NA	TRBV3-1/TRBV3-2	TGTGCCAGCAGCCGCCGGTTCCTAGCGGGGGGGGCTCACACCGGGGAGCTGTTTTTT	CASSRRFLAGGAHTGELFF
TRBJ2-2	NA	NA	TRBV7-9	TGTGCCAGCAGCTCCGCGTGGGAGCTGTTTTTT	CASSSAWELFF
TRBJ1-2	TRBD1	NA	TRBV25-1	TGTGCCAGCAGTCCGACAGGGAACCTTCTCGTCTATGGCTACACCTTC	CASSPTGNLLVYGYTF
TRBJ1-5	NA	NA	TRBV3-1/TRBV3-2	TGTGCCAGCAGCCATAGGCAGGGGTCAAATCAGCCCCAGCATTTT	CASSHRQGSNQPQHF
TRBJ2-3	TRBD2	NA	TRBV2	TGTGCCAGCAGTTTACTAGCGGGGCCTCGGGCGCAGTATTTT	CASSLLAGPRAQYF
TRBJ1-1	NA	NA	TRBV10-3	TGTGCCATCAGTGTTAGCCTCCGGGACACTGAAGCTTTCTTT	CAISVSLRDTEAFF
TRBJ1-1	NA	once	TRBV5-1	TGCGCCAGCAGCTTGGGCGGGGAGGGGATTGAAGCTTTCTTT	CASSLGGEGIEAFF
TRBJ1-2	NA	once	TRBV4-2	TGTGCCAGCAGCCAGCGGGTAAACTATGGCTACACCTTC	CASSQRVNYGYTF
TRBJ2-5	TRBD1	NA	TRBV5-4	TGTGCCAGCAGCTTGGGGGGACAGCCTAAAGGAGAGACCCAGTACTTC	CASSLGGQPKGETQYF
TRBJ2-1	TRBD2	NA	TRBV7-8	TGTGCCAGCAGCCTGACTAGCGGGGGGGCCTGGGATCTCTACAATGAGCAGTTCTTC	CASSLTSGGAWDLYNEQFF
TRBJ2-5	NA	NA	TRBV29-1	TGCAGCGTTGGCCGGTACCAAGAGACCCAGTACTTC	CSVGRYQETQYF
TRBJ1-2	NA	NA	TRBV7-2	TGTGCCAGCAGCTTCCTTGGCGGCAGGGGCTATGGCTACACCTTC	CASSFLGGRGYGYTF
TRBJ2-2	TRBD1	NA	TRBV7-9	TGTGCCAGCAGCTTGGGGCAGGGGGCGAACACCGGGGAGCTGTTTTTT	CASSLGQGANTGELFF
TRBJ1-1	NA	NA	TRBV19	TGTGCCAGTAGTCCGGCAGGGGCAAGAGCCAGGACTGAAGCTTTCTTT	CASSPAGARARTEAFF
TRBJ2-5	TRBD2	NA	TRBV9	TGTGCCAGCAGCCCTGGGACTAGCGGGGGGGCCCAAGAGACCCAGTACTTC	CASSPGTSGGAQETQYF
TRBJ2-3	TRBD1	NA	TRBV7-9	TGTGCCAGCAGCTTAGCTCAGGGGGCCGAAGATACGCAGTATTTT	CASSLAQGAEDTQYF
TRBJ1-2	TRBD1	NA	TRBV2	TGTGCCAGCAGCCCGGACAGGTTTGGCTACACCTTC	CASSPDRFGYTF
TRBJ2-1	NA	NA	TRBV12-3/TRBV12-4	TGTGCCAGCAGCACCCGGGACTTCCAGTTCTTC	CASSTRDFQFF
TRBJ1-1	TRBD1	many	TRBV30	TGTGCCTGGAGCCCCTTTCTGAAGGGACAGAAGAACACTGAAGCTTTCTTT	CAWSPFLKGQKNTEAFF
TRBJ1-5	TRBD1	NA	TRBV30	TGTGCCTGGAGTTACAGGGGGCGGAATCAGCCCCAGCATTTT	CAWSYRGRNQPQHF
TRBJ1-1	NA	NA	TRBV30	TGTGCCTGGACGCAGTGGCAGAACACTGAAGCTTTCTTT	CAWTQWQNTEAFF
TRBJ1-2	NA	NA	TRBV5-6	TGTGCCAGCAACCCGGACAGAAACTATGGCTACACCTTC	CASNPDRNYGYTF
TRBJ1-2	TRBD1	NA	TRBV6-1	TGTGCCAGCAGTGGGACCGGGACAGGGGGCGCGTATGGCTACACCTTC	CASSGTGTGGAYGYTF
TRBJ2-2	NA	NA	TRBV5-1	TGCGCCAGCAGCTTGGCAGGTTCAGGGACCGGGGAGCTGTTTTTT	CASSLAGSGTGELFF
TRBJ2-7	NA	NA	TRBV2	TGTGCCAGCAGTGGCGGGACCGGGCGCGAGCAGTACTTC	CASSGGTGREQYF
TRBJ2-5	TRBD2	NA	TRBV10-3	TGTGCCATCGGGCGGGGGGCCATGGAGACCCAGTACTTC	CAIGRGAMETQYF
TRBJ2-7	TRBD1	once	TRBV2	TGTGCCAGCAGTGAAGCGGGGATGAGGCAGGGGGCCGGTGAGCAGTACTTC	CASSEAGMRQGAGEQYF
TRBJ1-1	NA	NA	TRBV3-1/TRBV3-2	TGTGCCAGCAGGGAGTGGATGAACACTGAAGCTTTCTTT	CASREWMNTEAFF
TRBJ2-1	NA	few	TRBV11-3	TGTGCCAGCAGTCCATCAAGAGTAAGGGGTTACAATGAGCAGTTCTTC	CASSPSRVRGYNEQFF
TRBJ2-1	TRBD1	NA	TRBV7-9	TGTGCCAGCAGCTTAAAATTCGGGACAGGGTTGAGCTCCTACAATGAGCAGTTCTTC	CASSLKFGTGLSSYNEQFF
TRBJ1-2	TRBD1	NA	TRBV5-5	TGTGCCAGCAGCCGTGTCCCGGACAGGCCGCGGTATGGCTACACCTTC	CASSRVPDRPRYGYTF
TRBJ2-1	TRBD2	NA	TRBV2	TGTGCCAGCAGGTTGGGACTAGCGGGGGCACTCTCCTACAATGAGCAGTTCTTC	CASRLGLAGALSYNEQFF
TRBJ1-1	TRBD1	NA	TRBV19	TGTGCCAGTAGTCCTCCCCCCTGGACAGGGGGCACTGAAGCTTTCTTT	CASSPPPWTGGTEAFF
TRBJ1-1	NA	few	TRBV19	TGTGCCAGTAGTATAGGGCAGGGATACACTGAAGCTTTCTTT	CASSIGQGYTEAFF
TRBJ1-2	NA	NA	TRBV5-1	TGCGCCAGCAGCTTGGACAGGAGCTATGGCTACACCTTC	CASSLDRSYGYTF
TRBJ2-7	NA	few	TRBV6-4	TGTGCCAGCGATCGCGGCTCCTACGAGCAGTACTTC	CASDRGSYEQYF
TRBJ2-7	NA	NA	TRBV6-5	TGTGCCAGCAGCCCACAGGGCCTCTCCTACGAGCAGTACTTC	CASSPQGLSYEQYF
TRBJ1-4	NA	NA	TRBV19	TGTGCCAGTAGTATGGGGAGGGCGGTTGGCGAAAAACTGTTTTTT	CASSMGRAVGEKLFF
TRBJ1-1	NA	NA	TRBV21-1	TGTGGAGGGGGGAACACTGAAGCTTTCTTT	CGGGNTEAFF
TRBJ2-3	NA	NA	TRBV7-9	TGTGCCAGCAGCTCGAGTAGAGATACGCAGTATTTT	CASSSSRDTQYF
TRBJ2-5	NA	NA	TRBV3-1/TRBV3-2	TGTGCCAGCAGCCAAGGTCCAGGGATTCAAGAGACCCAGTACTTC	CASSQGPGIQETQYF
TRBJ2-7	NA	NA	TRBV7-9	TGTGCCAGCAGCTTAGCAGGACAAAACTACGAGCAGTACTTC	CASSLAGQNYEQYF
TRBJ2-1	TRBD1	NA	TRBV18	TGTGCCAGCTCACCCGGGACAGGGGTCTACAATGAGCAGTTCTTC	CASSPGTGVYNEQFF
TRBJ2-7	NA	once	TRBV5-6	TGTGCCAGCAGCCCCGGCACAGGGCCGAATTACGAGCAGTACTTC	CASSPGTGPNYEQYF
TRBJ1-1	NA	NA	TRBV5-1	TGCGCCAGCAGGTCGCAGGGGATGAACACTGAAGCTTTCTTT	CASRSQGMNTEAFF
TRBJ1-2	TRBD1	NA	TRBV7-9	TGTGCCAGCAGCACATCGACAGGGAGTGACTATGGCTACACCTTC	CASSTSTGSDYGYTF
TRBJ2-1	NA	NA	TRBV5-6	TGTGCCAGCAGCTTGGTCGACAGGTCCTACAATGAGCAGTTCTTC	CASSLVDRSYNEQFF